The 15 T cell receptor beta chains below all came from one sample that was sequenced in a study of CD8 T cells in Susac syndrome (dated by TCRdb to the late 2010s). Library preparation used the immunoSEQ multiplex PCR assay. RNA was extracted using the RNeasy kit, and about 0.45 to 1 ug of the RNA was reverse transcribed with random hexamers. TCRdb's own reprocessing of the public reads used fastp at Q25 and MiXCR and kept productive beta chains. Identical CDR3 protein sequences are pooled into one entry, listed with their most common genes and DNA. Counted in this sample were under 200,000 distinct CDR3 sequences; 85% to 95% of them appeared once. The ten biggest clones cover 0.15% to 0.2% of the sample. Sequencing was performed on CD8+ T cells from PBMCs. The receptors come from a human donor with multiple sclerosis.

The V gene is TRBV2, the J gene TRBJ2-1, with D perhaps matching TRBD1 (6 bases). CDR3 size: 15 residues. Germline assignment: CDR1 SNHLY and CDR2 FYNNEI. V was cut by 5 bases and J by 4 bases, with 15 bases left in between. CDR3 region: CASSPPGHLYNEQFF. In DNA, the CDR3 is TGTGCCAGCAGTCCTCCGGGACACCTGTACAATGAGCAGTTCTTC. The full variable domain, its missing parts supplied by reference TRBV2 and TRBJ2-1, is EPEVTQTPSHQVTQMGQEVILRCVPISNHLYFYWYRQILGQKVEFLVSFYNNEISEKSEIFDDQFSVERPDGSNFTLKIRSTKLEDSAMYFCASSPPGHLYNEQFFGPGTRLTVL.

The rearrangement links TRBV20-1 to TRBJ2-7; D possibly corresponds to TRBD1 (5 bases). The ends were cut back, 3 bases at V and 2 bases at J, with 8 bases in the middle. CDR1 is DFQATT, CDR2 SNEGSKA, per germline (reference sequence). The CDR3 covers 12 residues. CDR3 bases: TGCAGTGCTAGTCAGGGTCCCTACGAGCAGTACTTC. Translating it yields CSASQGPYEQYF.

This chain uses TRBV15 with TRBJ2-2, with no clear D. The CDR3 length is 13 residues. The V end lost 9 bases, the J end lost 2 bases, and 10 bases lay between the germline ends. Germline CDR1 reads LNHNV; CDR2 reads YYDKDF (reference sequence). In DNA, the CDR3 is TGTGCCACGACTCCCAGTAACACCGGGGAGCTGTTTTTT. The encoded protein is CATTPSNTGELFF.

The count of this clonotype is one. This CDR3 reads CASKTGVGANVLTF. The CDR3 bases are TGTGCCAGCAAAACAGGGGTCGGGGCCAACGTCCTGACTTTC. The rearrangement uses TRBV6-5 and TRBJ2-6, with 7 bases identical to TRBD1. CDR1 is MNHEY, CDR2 SVGAGI, per germline. J gave up 4 bases and V 7 bases, and 4 bases lay outside the gene matches. CDR3 size: 14 residues.

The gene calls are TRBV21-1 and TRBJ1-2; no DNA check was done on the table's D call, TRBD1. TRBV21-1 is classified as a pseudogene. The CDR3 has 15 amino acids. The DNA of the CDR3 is TGTGCCAGCAGCTCCCGAGGTGGCGGACCCTATGGCTACACCTTC. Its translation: CASSSRGGGPYGYTF.

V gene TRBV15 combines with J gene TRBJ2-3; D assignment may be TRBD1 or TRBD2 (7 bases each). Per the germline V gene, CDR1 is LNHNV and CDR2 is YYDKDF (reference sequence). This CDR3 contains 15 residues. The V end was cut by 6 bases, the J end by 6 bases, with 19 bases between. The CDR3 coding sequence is TGTGCCACCAGAGAGGGGGCGGGGGAATCGGATACGCAGTATTTT. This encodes CATREGAGESDTQYF.

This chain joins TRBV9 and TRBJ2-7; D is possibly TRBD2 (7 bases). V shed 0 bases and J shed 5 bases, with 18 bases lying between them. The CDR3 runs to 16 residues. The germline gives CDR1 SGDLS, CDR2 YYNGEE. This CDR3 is CASSVAGGGAGDEQYF. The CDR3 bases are TGTGCCAGCAGCGTAGCGGGGGGAGGAGCAGGGGACGAGCAGTACTTC.

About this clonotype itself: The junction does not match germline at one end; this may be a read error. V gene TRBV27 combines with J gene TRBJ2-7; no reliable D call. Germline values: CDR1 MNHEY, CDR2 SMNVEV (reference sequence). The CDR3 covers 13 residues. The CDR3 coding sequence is TGTGCCAGCAGTCTATCCATCGATTACGAGCAGTACTTC. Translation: CASSLSIDYEQYF.

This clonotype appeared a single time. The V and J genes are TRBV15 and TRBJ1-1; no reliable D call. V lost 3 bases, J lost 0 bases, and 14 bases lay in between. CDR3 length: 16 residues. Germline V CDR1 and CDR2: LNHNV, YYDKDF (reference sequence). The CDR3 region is CATSSSRAGLNTEAFF. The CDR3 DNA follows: TGTGCCACCAGCAGTTCAAGGGCAGGACTGAACACTGAAGCTTTCTTT.

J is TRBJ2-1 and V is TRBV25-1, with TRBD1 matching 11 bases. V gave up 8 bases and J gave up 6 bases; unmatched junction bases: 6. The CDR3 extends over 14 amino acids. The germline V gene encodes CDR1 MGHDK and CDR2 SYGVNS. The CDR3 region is CASDDGTGGNEQFF. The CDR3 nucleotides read TGTGCCAGCGATGATGGGACAGGGGGCAATGAGCAGTTCTTC.

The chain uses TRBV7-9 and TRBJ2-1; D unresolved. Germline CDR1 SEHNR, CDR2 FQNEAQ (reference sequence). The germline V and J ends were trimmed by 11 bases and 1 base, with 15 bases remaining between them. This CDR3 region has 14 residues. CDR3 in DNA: TGTGCCGGCCGACCGCTCAGGTCCTACAATGAGCAGTTCTTC. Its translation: CAGRPLRSYNEQFF.

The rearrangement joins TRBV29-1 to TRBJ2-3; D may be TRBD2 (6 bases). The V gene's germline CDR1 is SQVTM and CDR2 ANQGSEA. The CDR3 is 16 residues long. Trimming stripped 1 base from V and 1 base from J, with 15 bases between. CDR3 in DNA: TGCAGCGTTGAAGGGGGTACCTCGGGGGGCACAGATACGCAGTATTTT. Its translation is CSVEGGTSGGTDTQYF.

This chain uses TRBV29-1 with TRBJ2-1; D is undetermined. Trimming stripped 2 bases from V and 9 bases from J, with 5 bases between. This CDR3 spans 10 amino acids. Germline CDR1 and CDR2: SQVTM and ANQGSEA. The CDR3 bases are TGCAGCGTTGAATATGGTGAGCAGTTCTTC. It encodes CSVEYGEQFF.

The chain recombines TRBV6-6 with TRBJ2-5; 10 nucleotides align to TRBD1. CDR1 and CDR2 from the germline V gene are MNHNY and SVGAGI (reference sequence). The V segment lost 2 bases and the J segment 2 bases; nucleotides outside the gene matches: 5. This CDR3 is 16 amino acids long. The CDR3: CASSYRDRGTQETQYF. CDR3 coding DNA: TGTGCCAGCAGTTACCGGGACAGGGGAACACAAGAGACCCAGTACTTC.

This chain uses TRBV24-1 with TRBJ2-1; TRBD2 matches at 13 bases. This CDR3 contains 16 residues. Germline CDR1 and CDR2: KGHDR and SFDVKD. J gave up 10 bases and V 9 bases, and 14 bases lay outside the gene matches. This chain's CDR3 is CATSKIGTSGVWEQFF. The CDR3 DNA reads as TGTGCCACCTCAAAAATCGGGACTAGCGGGGTCTGGGAGCAGTTCTTC.